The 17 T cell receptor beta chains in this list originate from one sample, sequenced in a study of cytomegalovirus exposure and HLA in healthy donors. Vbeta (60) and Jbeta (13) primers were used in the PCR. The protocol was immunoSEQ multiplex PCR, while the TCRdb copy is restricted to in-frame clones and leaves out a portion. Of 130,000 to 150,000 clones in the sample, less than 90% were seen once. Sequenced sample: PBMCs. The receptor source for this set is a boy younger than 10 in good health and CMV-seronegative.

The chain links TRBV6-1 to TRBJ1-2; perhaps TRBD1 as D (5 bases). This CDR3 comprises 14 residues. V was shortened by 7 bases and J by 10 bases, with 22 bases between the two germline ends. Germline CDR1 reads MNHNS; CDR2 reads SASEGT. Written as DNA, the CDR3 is TGTGCCAGCATTGGGGGAGGGCTTACAGGCTCCTACACCTTC. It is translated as CASIGGGLTGSYTF.

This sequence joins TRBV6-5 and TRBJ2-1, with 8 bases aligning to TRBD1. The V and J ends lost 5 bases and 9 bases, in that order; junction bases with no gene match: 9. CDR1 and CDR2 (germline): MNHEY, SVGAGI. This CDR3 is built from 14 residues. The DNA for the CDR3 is TGTGCCAGCAGTCGCAGGGGGCTTGAAGGTGAGCAGTTCTTC. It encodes CASSRRGLEGEQFF.

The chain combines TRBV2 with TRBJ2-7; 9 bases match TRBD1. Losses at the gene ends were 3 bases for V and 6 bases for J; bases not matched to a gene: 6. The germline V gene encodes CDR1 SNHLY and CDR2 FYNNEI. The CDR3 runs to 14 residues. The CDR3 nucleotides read TGTGCCAGCAGTGAGGACAGGGGATCACGCGAGCAGTACTTC. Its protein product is CASSEDRGSREQYF.

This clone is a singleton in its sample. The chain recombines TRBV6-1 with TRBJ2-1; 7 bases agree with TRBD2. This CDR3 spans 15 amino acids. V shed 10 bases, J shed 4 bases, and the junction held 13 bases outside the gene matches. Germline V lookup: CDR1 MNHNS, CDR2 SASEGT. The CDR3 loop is CATLPPSGRYNEQFF. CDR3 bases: TGTGCCACTCTACCCCCTAGCGGAAGATACAATGAGCAGTTCTTC.

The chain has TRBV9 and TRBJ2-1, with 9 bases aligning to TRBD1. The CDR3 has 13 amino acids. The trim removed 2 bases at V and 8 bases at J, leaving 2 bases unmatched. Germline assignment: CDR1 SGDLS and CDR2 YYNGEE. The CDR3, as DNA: TGTGCCAGCAGCGTGCGACAGGGGGATGAGCAGTTCTTC. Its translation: CASSVRQGDEQFF.

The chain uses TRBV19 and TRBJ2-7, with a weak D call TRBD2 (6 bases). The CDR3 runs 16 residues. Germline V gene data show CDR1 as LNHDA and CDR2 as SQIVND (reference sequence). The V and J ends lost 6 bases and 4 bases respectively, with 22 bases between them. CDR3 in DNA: TGTGCCAGTAGGAGCCTCCTAAGGGGCGCGGGGTACGAGCAGTACTTC. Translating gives CASRSLLRGAGYEQYF.

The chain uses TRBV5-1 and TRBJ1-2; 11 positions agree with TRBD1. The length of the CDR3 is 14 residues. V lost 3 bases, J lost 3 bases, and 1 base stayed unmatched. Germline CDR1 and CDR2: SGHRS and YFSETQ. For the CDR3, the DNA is TGCGCCAGCAGCTGGACAGGGGGCGACTATGGCTACACCTTC. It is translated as CASSWTGGDYGYTF.

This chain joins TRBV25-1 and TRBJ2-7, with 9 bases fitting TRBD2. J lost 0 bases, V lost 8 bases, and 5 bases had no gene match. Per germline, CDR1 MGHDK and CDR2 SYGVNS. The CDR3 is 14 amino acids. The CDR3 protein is CASRGGGSSYEQYF. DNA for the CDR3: TGTGCCAGCCGCGGGGGGGGAAGCTCCTACGAGCAGTACTTC.

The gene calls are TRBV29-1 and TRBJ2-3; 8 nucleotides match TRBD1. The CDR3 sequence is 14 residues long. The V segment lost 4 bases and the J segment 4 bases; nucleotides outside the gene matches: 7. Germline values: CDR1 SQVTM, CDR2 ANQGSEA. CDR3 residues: CSVVHRGSSDTQYF. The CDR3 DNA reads TGCAGCGTTGTTCACAGGGGGTCGTCAGATACGCAGTATTTT.

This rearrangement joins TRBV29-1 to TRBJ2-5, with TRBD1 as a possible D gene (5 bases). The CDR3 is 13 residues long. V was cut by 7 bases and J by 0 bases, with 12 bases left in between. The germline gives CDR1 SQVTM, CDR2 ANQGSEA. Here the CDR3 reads CSAWTRNQETQYF. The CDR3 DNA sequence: TGCAGCGCCTGGACACGGAACCAAGAGACCCAGTACTTC.

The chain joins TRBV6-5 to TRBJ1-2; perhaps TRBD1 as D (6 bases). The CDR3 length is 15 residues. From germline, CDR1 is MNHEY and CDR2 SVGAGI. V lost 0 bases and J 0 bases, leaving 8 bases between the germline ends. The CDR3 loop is CASSYSKGANYGYTF. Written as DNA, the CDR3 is TGTGCCAGCAGTTACTCGAAGGGGGCTAACTATGGCTACACCTTC.

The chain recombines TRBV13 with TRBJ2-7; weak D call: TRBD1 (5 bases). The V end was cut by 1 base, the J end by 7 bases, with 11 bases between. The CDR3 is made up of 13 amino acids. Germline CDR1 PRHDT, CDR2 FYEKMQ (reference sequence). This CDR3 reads CASSLAGLREQYF. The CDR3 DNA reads TGTGCCAGCAGCTTAGCAGGGCTCCGGGAGCAGTACTTC. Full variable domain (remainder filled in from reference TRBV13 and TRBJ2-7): AAGVIQSPRHLIKEKRETATLKCYPIPRHDTVYWYQQGPGQDPQFLISFYEKMQSDKGSIPDRFSAQQFSDYHSELNMSSLELGDSALYFCASSLAGLREQYFGPGTRLTVT.

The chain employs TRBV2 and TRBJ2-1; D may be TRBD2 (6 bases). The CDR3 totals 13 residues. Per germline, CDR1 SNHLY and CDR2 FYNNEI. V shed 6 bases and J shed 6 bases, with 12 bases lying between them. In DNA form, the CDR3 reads TGTGCCAGCAGGAAGGGAGGACTCAATGAGCAGTTCTTC. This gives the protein CASRKGGLNEQFF.

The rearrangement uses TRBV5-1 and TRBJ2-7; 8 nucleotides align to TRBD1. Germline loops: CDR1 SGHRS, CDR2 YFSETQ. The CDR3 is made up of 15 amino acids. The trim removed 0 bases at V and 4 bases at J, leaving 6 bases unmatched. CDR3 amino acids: CASSLDQGARYEQYF. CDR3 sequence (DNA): TGCGCCAGCAGCTTGGACCAGGGGGCTAGGTACGAGCAGTACTTC. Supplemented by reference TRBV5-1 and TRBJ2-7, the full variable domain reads KAGVTQTPRYLIKTRGQQVTLSCSPISGHRSVSWYQQTPGQGLQFLFEYFSETQRNKGNFPGRFSGRQFSNSRSEMNVSTLELGDSALYLCASSLDQGARYEQYFGPGTRLTVT.

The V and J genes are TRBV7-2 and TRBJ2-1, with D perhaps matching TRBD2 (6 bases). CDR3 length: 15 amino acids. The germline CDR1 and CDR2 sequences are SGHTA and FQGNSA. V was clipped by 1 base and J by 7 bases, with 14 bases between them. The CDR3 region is CASSLGFGSTNEQFF. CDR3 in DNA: TGTGCCAGCAGCTTAGGATTCGGGAGTACTAATGAGCAGTTCTTC. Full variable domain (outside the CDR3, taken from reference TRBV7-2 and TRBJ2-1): GAGVSQSPSNKVTEKGKDVELRCDPISGHTALYWYRQSLGQGLEFLIYFQGNSAPDKSGLPSDRFSAERTGGSVSTLTIQRTQQEDSAVYLCASSLGFGSTNEQFFGPGTRLTVL.

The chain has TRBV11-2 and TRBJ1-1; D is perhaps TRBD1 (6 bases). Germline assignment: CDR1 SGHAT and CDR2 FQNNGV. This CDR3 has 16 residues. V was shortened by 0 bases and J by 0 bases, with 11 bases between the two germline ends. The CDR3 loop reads CASSLDPRDMNTEAFF. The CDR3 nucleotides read TGTGCCAGCAGCTTAGATCCCCGGGACATGAACACTGAAGCTTTCTTT.

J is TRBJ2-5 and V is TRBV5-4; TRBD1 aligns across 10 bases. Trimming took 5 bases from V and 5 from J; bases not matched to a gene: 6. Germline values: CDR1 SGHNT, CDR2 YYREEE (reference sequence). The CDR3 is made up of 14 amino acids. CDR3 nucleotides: TGTGCCAGCAGTAACCGGGACAGGGGCGAGACCCAGTACTTC. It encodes CASSNRDRGETQYF.